This entry lists 25 T cell receptor beta chains sequenced from one sample in a study of T cells after yellow fever vaccination. TCRdb re-analysed the 5' RACE reads in MiXCR, keeping a single row per CDR3 protein. In the table there are around 610,000 distinct CDR3 sequences, roughly 12% of which are singletons. Specimen: PBMCs, collected on the day of the yellow fever booster vaccination. The receptors come from a man aged 25-45 years who received the YFV17D yellow fever vaccine.

V usage is TRBV10-3 and J usage is TRBJ2-3; D possibly uses TRBD1 or TRBD2 (5 bases each). Germline CDR1 is ENHRY and CDR2 is SYGVKD. V lost 2 bases and J lost 0, with 9 bases in between. The CDR3 contains 15 residues. This chain's CDR3 is CAISEGTQSTDTQYF. The CDR3 DNA sequence: TGTGCCATCAGTGAGGGGACGCAGAGCACAGATACGCAGTATTTT.

A few counts support this clonotype. The V and J genes are TRBV11-2 and TRBJ2-7; 8 bases line up with TRBD1. Germline V gene data show CDR1 as SGHAT and CDR2 as FQNNGV. V trimming: 2 bases; J trimming: 7 bases; junction bases outside the gene matches: 13. The CDR3 is 16 amino acids. In DNA, the CDR3 is TGTGCCAGCAGCTTAAGGTCGGGTCAGGGGGCTCGAGAGCAGTACTTC. Protein product: CASSLRSGQGAREQYF.

The chain couples TRBV20-1 to TRBJ2-3; a possible D gene is TRBD2 (5 bases). The CDR3 covers 12 residues. Per the germline V gene, CDR1 is DFQATT and CDR2 is SNEGSKA (reference sequence). CDR3 protein: CSPREGADTQYF. The CDR3 coding sequence is TGCAGCCCCCGAGAGGGAGCAGATACGCAGTATTTT.

The V and J genes are TRBV30 and TRBJ2-5; 10 nucleotides agree with TRBD2. The V segment lost 2 bases and the J segment 1 base; nucleotides outside the gene matches: 7. The CDR3 runs 16 residues. Germline CDR1 reads GTSNPN; CDR2 reads SVGIG (reference sequence). CDR3 region: CAWSRGLAGGQETQYF. CDR3 DNA sequence: TGTGCCTGGAGTAGGGGATTAGCGGGAGGCCAAGAGACCCAGTACTTC.

This clonotype was seen a few times. The chain carries TRBV11-2 and TRBJ2-1; maybe TRBD2 (6 bases). The germline CDR1 and CDR2 sequences are SGHAT and FQNNGV. This CDR3 region has 14 residues. The V gene lost 0 bases and the J gene lost 13 bases, with 16 bases spanning the gap. The CDR3 DNA reads TGTGCCAGCAGCTTAGAAGTCGGGCGGGGTTCCCAGTTCTTC. Translation: CASSLEVGRGSQFF.

This clonotype appeared a few times. The chain has TRBV20-1 and TRBJ1-1; TRBD1 aligns across 7 bases. The CDR3 has 13 residues. The V gene end was trimmed by 5 bases and the J gene end by 6 bases; junction bases not matched to a gene: 9. Germline V lookup: CDR1 DFQATT, CDR2 SNEGSKA (reference sequence). CDR3 sequence reads: CSALTGLTSEAFF. The CDR3 DNA reads as TGCAGTGCTTTGACAGGGCTCACTTCTGAAGCTTTCTTT.

This clonotype was seen more than once but under ten times. J is TRBJ1-1 and V is TRBV7-2, with no clear D. Germline V CDR1 and CDR2: SGHTA, FQGNSA. CDR3 length equals 15 residues. Between the trimmed V and J ends, which lost 5 bases and 5 bases, there was a span of 18 bases. The CDR3 reads CASSRDPGIGTEAFF. CDR3 nucleotides: TGTGCCAGCAGCCGAGATCCGGGTATAGGGACTGAAGCTTTCTTT.

The sample holds a few counts of this clonotype. The V gene is TRBV29-1, the J gene TRBJ2-7; the D gene is possibly TRBD1 (5 bases). Germline V CDR1 and CDR2: SQVTM, ANQGSEA. CDR3 length: 14 amino acids. V gave up 7 bases and J gave up 2 bases, with 18 bases separating them. The DNA of the CDR3 is TGCAGCGACCCTCCGAGGCAGGGCACCTACGAGCAGTACTTC. Translated, it gives CSDPPRQGTYEQYF.

This clonotype turned up a few times. This chain joins TRBV25-1 and TRBJ2-1, with 12 bases that match TRBD1. J was trimmed by 10 bases and V by 1 base; bases with no gene match: 11. This CDR3 is built from 17 residues. The V gene's germline CDR1 is MGHDK and CDR2 SYGVNS. The CDR3 DNA reads TGTGCCAGCAGTGAATTGCGGGGGGACAGGGGGCCGGGGGAGCAGTTCTTC. Translation: CASSELRGDRGPGEQFF.

This clonotype came up a few times. The rearrangement joins TRBV6-1 to TRBJ2-3; the match to TRBD2 covers 7 bases. This CDR3 is 14 amino acids long. Per germline, CDR1 MNHNS and CDR2 SASEGT. V dropped 6 bases and J dropped 6; count of bases not matched to a gene: 9. The CDR3 is CASRAGVGPDTQYF. The CDR3 nucleotides read TGTGCCAGCAGGGCGGGAGTGGGGCCTGATACGCAGTATTTT.

This clonotype was observed a handful of times. The gene calls are TRBV27 and TRBJ2-2, with a weak D call TRBD1 (5 bases). The V end lost 6 bases, the J end lost 1 base, and 12 bases lay between the germline ends. The CDR3 is made up of 15 amino acids. In germline, CDR1 is MNHEY, CDR2 SMNVEV (reference sequence). The CDR3 DNA follows: TGTGCCAGCAGCCCCTGGGGCCGGAACACCGGGGAGCTGTTTTTT. Translation gives CASSPWGRNTGELFF.

Many counts were recorded for this clonotype. The chain combines TRBV10-3 with TRBJ2-1; 15 bases are shared with TRBD2. Trimming removed 8 bases from V and 7 bases from J; junction bases left unmatched: 3. CDR3 length: 14 residues. CDR1 and CDR2 from the germline V gene are ENHRY and SYGVKD. CDR3 DNA: TGTGCCATCTCCGGGACTAGCGGGAGGAATGAGCAGTTCTTC. Translating gives CAISGTSGRNEQFF.

This clonotype was counted a few times. The chain joins TRBV7-2 to TRBJ2-3, with D possibly matching TRBD1 (6 bases). V was clipped by 2 bases and J by 5 bases, with 14 bases between them. Germline V gene data show CDR1 as SGHTA and CDR2 as FQGNSA. The CDR3 is 15 residues long. The CDR3 DNA is TGTGCCAGCAGCTTAAGGCGGTCAGGGGAAGATACGCAGTATTTT. Translated: CASSLRRSGEDTQYF.

The chain uses TRBV7-7 and TRBJ1-6, with a possible D match to TRBD1 (5 bases). Trimming shortened V by 1 base and J by 7 bases, and 14 bases separated the two germline ends. The CDR3 has 16 amino acids. Germline-derived CDR1 and CDR2 are SSHAT and FNYEAQ (reference sequence). The CDR3 region is CASSLGVRGGNSPLHF. The CDR3 DNA follows: TGTGCCAGCAGCTTAGGGGTGCGGGGCGGGAATTCACCCCTCCACTTT.

This clonotype has only a few counts. The chain couples TRBV11-2 to TRBJ2-7; D call uncertain. V lost 5 bases and J lost 4, with 9 bases in between. The germline CDR1 and CDR2 sequences are SGHAT and FQNNGV. The CDR3 spans 12 residues. The CDR3 DNA is TGTGCCAGCAGCCAGTTCGATTACGAGCAGTACTTC. It translates to CASSQFDYEQYF.

The chain joins TRBV9 to TRBJ2-2, with 11 bases fitting TRBD2. CDR3 size: 17 residues. The V gene end was trimmed by 0 bases and the J gene end by 4 bases; junction bases not matched to a gene: 5. Germline V gene data show CDR1 as SGDLS and CDR2 as YYNGEE. CDR3 nucleotide sequence: TGTGCCAGCAGCGTAGATGCTAGCGGGAGGCTCACCGGGGAGCTGTTTTTT. Translating it yields CASSVDASGRLTGELFF.

This clonotype was detected ten times or more. The chain recombines TRBV6-1 with TRBJ2-3; tentative D call: TRBD1 (6 bases). The germline CDR1 and CDR2 sequences are MNHNS and SASEGT. This CDR3 region has 15 residues. The V end lost 6 bases, the J end lost 2 bases, and 15 bases lay between the germline ends. CDR3 loop: CASRGAGLITDTQYF. The CDR3 DNA reads TGTGCCAGCAGGGGGGCAGGTCTTATCACAGATACGCAGTATTTT.

This clonotype has more than one count but fewer than ten. This chain links TRBV19 with TRBJ1-5, with D unresolved. Trimming removed 3 bases at V and 3 bases at J, with 12 bases between. CDR3 length equals 15 residues. Germline V gene data show CDR1 as LNHDA and CDR2 as SQIVND (reference sequence). This chain's CDR3 is CASSIPNSYNQPQHF. DNA of the CDR3: TGTGCCAGTAGTATCCCGAACAGTTACAATCAGCCCCAGCATTTT. Filled out from reference TRBV19 and TRBJ1-5, the complete variable domain reads DGGITQSPKYLFRKEGQNVTLSCEQNLNHDAMYWYRQDPGQGLRLIYYSQIVNDFQKGDIAEGYSVSREKKESFPLTVTSAQKNPTAFYLCASSIPNSYNQPQHFGDGTRLSIL.

A few counts support this clonotype. The rearrangement joins TRBV5-1 to TRBJ2-1, with 11 bases that match TRBD2. The CDR3 contains 14 residues. The junction had 4 bases not matched to a gene; V was cut back by 7 bases and J by 4 bases. Germline-derived CDR1 and CDR2 are SGHRS and YFSETQ. In DNA, the CDR3 is TGCGCCAGCCAGGGACTAGCGGCATACAATGAGCAGTTCTTC. Protein product: CASQGLAAYNEQFF. Using reference TRBV5-1 and TRBJ2-1 for the parts outside the CDR3, the full variable domain is KAGVTQTPRYLIKTRGQQVTLSCSPISGHRSVSWYQQTPGQGLQFLFEYFSETQRNKGNFPGRFSGRQFSNSRSEMNVSTLELGDSALYLCASQGLAAYNEQFFGPGTRLTVL.

This clonotype was seen at least ten times. This chain connects TRBV7-6 to TRBJ2-7; no reliable D call. The V end lost 1 base, the J end lost 6 bases, and 13 bases lay between the germline ends. CDR1 and CDR2 from the germline V gene are SGHVS and FNYEAQ. This CDR3 is 14 amino acids long. The CDR3 bases are TGTGCCAGCAGCTTAGAACCGCTGGCTGGCGAGCAGTACTTC. Its translation is CASSLEPLAGEQYF.

This clonotype was picked up a small number of times. The chain recombines TRBV5-4 with TRBJ2-2; no firm D call. The CDR3 loop spans 11 amino acids. Germline CDR1 SGHNT, CDR2 YYREEE (reference sequence). V lost 4 bases to trimming and J lost 7 bases, with 5 bases between them. The CDR3 loop is CASSELGELFF. For the CDR3, the DNA is TGTGCCAGCAGCGAACTCGGGGAGCTGTTTTTT.

This clonotype was counted only a few times. The V call is TRBV9, the J call TRBJ2-1; 8 positions agree with TRBD1. Trimming removed 6 bases from V and 4 bases from J; junction bases left unmatched: 9. Germline lookup yields CDR1 SGDLS and CDR2 YYNGEE. This CDR3 has 15 residues. The CDR3 protein is CASNDGTGDYNEQFF. In DNA form, the CDR3 reads TGTGCCAGCAACGACGGGACAGGAGATTACAATGAGCAGTTCTTC. The variable domain in full, completed from reference TRBV9 and TRBJ2-1, reads DSGVTQTPKHLITATGQRVTLRCSPRSGDLSVYWYQQSLDQGLQFLIQYYNGEERAKGNILERFSAQQFPDLHSELNLSSLELGDSALYFCASNDGTGDYNEQFFGPGTRLTVL.

The J gene is TRBJ2-1, the V gene TRBV20-1; possibly TRBD1 or TRBD2 for D (5 bases each). Germline CDR1 reads DFQATT; CDR2 reads SNEGSKA (reference sequence). Trimming removed 3 bases from V and 8 bases from J, with 11 bases in between. This CDR3 is 12 amino acids long. The CDR3 bases are TGCAGTGCTAGTCAGGGAGTTGATGAGCAGTTCTTC. This codes for CSASQGVDEQFF.

A few counts support this clonotype. V and J are TRBV7-2 and TRBJ1-5; D is perhaps TRBD1 (6 bases). This CDR3 contains 16 residues. Germline loops: CDR1 SGHTA, CDR2 FQGNSA. Trimming took off 2 bases at V and 0 bases at J, with 11 bases between the two ends. CDR3 DNA: TGTGCCAGCAGCTTAAGGGACAACTATAGCAATCAGCCCCAGCATTTT. It codes for CASSLRDNYSNQPQHF.

The chain joins TRBV2 to TRBJ1-3; the D gene is possibly TRBD1 (6 bases). The CDR3 totals 14 residues. Germline V lookup: CDR1 SNHLY, CDR2 FYNNEI. V lost 4 bases, J lost 2 bases, and 9 bases lay in between. The CDR3 spells CASSVWGPGNTIYF. The CDR3 DNA follows: TGTGCCAGCAGTGTGTGGGGGCCTGGAAACACCATATATTTT.